A selection of T cell receptor beta chains follows, all from one sample in a study of early T cells in non-severe SARS-CoV-2 infection. Each CDR3 protein is one row after TCRdb ran MiXCR on the 5' RACE reads. The sample consists of roughly 69,000 distinct CDR3 sequences, roughly 9% of them appearing once. The source was whole blood, collected at baseline. The receptor source for this set is an adult who was a healthcare worker with PCR-confirmed SARS-CoV-2 infection or an uninfected control (not recorded which). Both conserved end residues are part of each CDR3. Fields, in order: D gene, V gene, J gene, clone size, CDR3 DNA, CDR3 protein. D genes are given only for firm matches. Expanded clones get a size class; other rows say once, few or many, or leave the size out.

D: TRBD1
V: TRBV20-1
J: TRBJ2-7
size: few
DNA: TGCAGTGCGAGAAGGGACAGGGGTTACGAGCAGTACTTC
CDR3: CSARRDRGYEQYF

D: .
V: TRBV7-8
J: TRBJ2-3
size: few
DNA: TGTGCCAGCAGCTTTACAGGGTTCGGCACAGATACGCAGTATTTT
CDR3: CASSFTGFGTDTQYF

D: .
V: TRBV7-9
J: TRBJ1-1
size: .
DNA: TGTGCCAGCAGCTATTCAGCGAACACTGAAGCTTTCTTT
CDR3: CASSYSANTEAFF

D: .
V: TRBV30
J: TRBJ1-2
size: few
DNA: TGTGCCTGGAGCCGTTTAGGGTCCGGCTACACCTTC
CDR3: CAWSRLGSGYTF

D: .
V: TRBV5-5
J: TRBJ2-7
size: few
DNA: TGTGCCAGCAGCTTTCACCCACGGGGGAAATCTTACGAGCAGTACTTC
CDR3: CASSFHPRGKSYEQYF

D: .
V: TRBV9
J: TRBJ2-1
size: .
DNA: TGTGCCAGCAGCGTAGGGCCTAGTGGGCCGTCGAGGCACGACAATGAGCAGTTCTTC
CDR3: CASSVGPSGPSRHDNEQFF

D: TRBD2
V: TRBV7-9
J: TRBJ2-3
size: few
DNA: TGTGCCAGCAGCTTCATGAGCGGGAGGGCCTCAGATACGCAGTATTTT
CDR3: CASSFMSGRASDTQYF

D: .
V: TRBV7-9
J: TRBJ2-3
size: few
DNA: TGTGCCAGCAGCTTCCTCGGCACAGATACGCAGTATTTT
CDR3: CASSFLGTDTQYF

D: TRBD2
V: TRBV12-3/TRBV12-4
J: TRBJ2-1
size: few
DNA: TGTGCCAGCACTCTGGGGCTAGCGGGAGGCGTCAATGAGCAGTTCTTC
CDR3: CASTLGLAGGVNEQFF

D: .
V: TRBV4-2
J: TRBJ2-6
size: many
DNA: TGTGCCAGCAGCCACCAACGCCCAGGTACTGGGGCCAACGTCCTGACTTTC
CDR3: CASSHQRPGTGANVLTF

D: .
V: TRBV5-6
J: TRBJ1-4
size: many
DNA: TGTGCCAGCAGCTTGGCCAGGGAGTCCACCGGAAAACTGTTTTTT
CDR3: CASSLARESTGKLFF

D: .
V: TRBV12-3/TRBV12-4
J: TRBJ2-7
size: few
DNA: TGTGCCAGCAGTTTTGACTACGAGCAGTACTTC
CDR3: CASSFDYEQYF

D: TRBD1
V: TRBV5-1
J: TRBJ2-3
size: once
DNA: TGCGCCAGCAGGAGACAGGGGGCGACGGGCACAGATACGCAGTATTTT
CDR3: CASRRQGATGTDTQYF

D: TRBD2
V: TRBV6-5
J: TRBJ2-2
size: few
DNA: TGTGCCAGCAGTTACGAGCCCCCTAGCGGGACGACCGGGGAGCTGTTTTTT
CDR3: CASSYEPPSGTTGELFF

D: .
V: TRBV11-2
J: TRBJ2-7
size: many
DNA: TGTGCCAGCAGTGCCTTCTACGAGCAGTACTTC
CDR3: CASSAFYEQYF

D: .
V: TRBV12-3/TRBV12-4
J: TRBJ2-2
size: .
DNA: TGTGCCAGCACCCCTACGGTCAGGGGGAACACCGGGGAGCTGTTTTTT
CDR3: CASTPTVRGNTGELFF

D: .
V: TRBV2
J: TRBJ2-4
size: few
DNA: TGTGCCAGCAGTGGGGTAGCCAAAAACATTCAGTACTTC
CDR3: CASSGVAKNIQYF

D: .
V: TRBV7-2
J: TRBJ2-6
size: many
DNA: TGTGCCAGCAGCTTCCGCTCTGGGGCCAACGTCCTGACTTTC
CDR3: CASSFRSGANVLTF

D: TRBD2
V: TRBV7-3
J: TRBJ2-2
size: few
DNA: TGTGCCAGCAGCTTACAGTCGACCGGGACTAGGACCGGGGAGCTGTTTTTT
CDR3: CASSLQSTGTRTGELFF

D: TRBD1
V: TRBV7-2
J: TRBJ2-3
size: .
DNA: TGTGCCAGCAGGATGACAGGGGCCACGACACATACGCAGTATTTT
CDR3: CASRMTGATTHTQYF

D: TRBD1
V: TRBV5-6
J: TRBJ2-2
size: .
DNA: TGTGCCAGCAGCAACTTACAGGGGTTAGGCACCGGGGAGCTGTTTTTT
CDR3: CASSNLQGLGTGELFF

D: .
V: TRBV5-4
J: TRBJ1-1
size: .
DNA: TGTGCCAGCAGCTTGGTACCGGATAACACTGAAGCTTTCTTT
CDR3: CASSLVPDNTEAFF

D: .
V: TRBV5-6
J: TRBJ2-2
size: few
DNA: TGTGCCAGCAGCTTGACAGGGTCCTTCACCGGGGAGCTGTTTTTT
CDR3: CASSLTGSFTGELFF

D: TRBD1
V: TRBV27
J: TRBJ2-1
size: .
DNA: TGTGCCAGCAGTGAGGACAGGGGGGGACATGAGCAGTTCTTC
CDR3: CASSEDRGGHEQFF

D: .
V: TRBV4-2
J: TRBJ2-7
size: many
DNA: TGTGCCAGCGGACAGAGCTCCTACGAGCAGTACTTC
CDR3: CASGQSSYEQYF

D: TRBD2
V: TRBV12-3/TRBV12-4
J: TRBJ2-1
size: .
DNA: TGTGCCAGCAGTCAGGGACTAGCCTTCTACAATGAGCAGTTCTTC
CDR3: CASSQGLAFYNEQFF

D: .
V: TRBV6-1
J: TRBJ1-1
size: .
DNA: TGTGCCAGCAGTGAAGCAGGGGACACTGAAGCTTTCTTT
CDR3: CASSEAGDTEAFF

D: TRBD1
V: TRBV5-1
J: TRBJ1-5
size: .
DNA: TGCGCCAGCAGCTACGGGGGACAGGGCAATCAGCCCCAGCATTTT
CDR3: CASSYGGQGNQPQHF

D: TRBD1
V: TRBV7-8
J: TRBJ1-1
size: many
DNA: TGTGCCAGCAGCTTTAACAGGGGGCGAACTGAAGCTTTCTTT
CDR3: CASSFNRGRTEAFF

D: TRBD1
V: TRBV20-1
J: TRBJ2-3
size: many
DNA: TGCAGTGCTAGAGCCGAACAGGGGGCCGCAGATACGCAGTATTTT
CDR3: CSARAEQGAADTQYF

D: .
V: TRBV4-2
J: TRBJ2-3
size: few
DNA: TGTGCCAGCAGCCAAGTGGGCGGGAAGGGGAGCACAGATACGCAGTATTTT
CDR3: CASSQVGGKGSTDTQYF

D: .
V: TRBV27
J: TRBJ2-3
size: few
DNA: TGTGCCAGCAAAAGTCGGGGCGGCACAGATACGCAGTATTTT
CDR3: CASKSRGGTDTQYF

D: .
V: TRBV3-1
J: TRBJ2-7
size: few
DNA: TGTGCCAGCAGCCAAGATGGACGCCGATCCTACGAGCAGTACTTC
CDR3: CASSQDGRRSYEQYF

D: .
V: TRBV11-2
J: TRBJ2-1
size: .
DNA: TGTGCCAGCAGCCCAAAAATAAGAGGACAGTCCTTCAGGAACAATGAGCAGTTCTTC
CDR3: CASSPKIRGQSFRNNEQFF

D: .
V: TRBV6-4
J: TRBJ1-2
size: .
DNA: TGTGCTAGCAGTCGAGCCCCCGACCGAAACCTTAGCTACACCTTC
CDR3: CASSRAPDRNLSYTF

D: .
V: TRBV5-5
J: TRBJ2-3
size: few
DNA: TGTGCCAGCAGCTCGCGGGTTCTGGCAGATACGCAGTATTTT
CDR3: CASSSRVLADTQYF

D: .
V: TRBV18
J: TRBJ2-5
size: few
DNA: TGTGCCAGCTCTCCAGGGGATCAAGAGACCCAGTACTTC
CDR3: CASSPGDQETQYF

D: .
V: TRBV3-1
J: TRBJ1-2
size: few
DNA: TGTGCCAGCAGCCAAGAAAGGGGGAACTATGGCTACACCTTC
CDR3: CASSQERGNYGYTF

D: .
V: TRBV7-2
J: TRBJ2-7
size: .
DNA: TGTGCCAGCAGACCCAAGGGGCCCTTCCTCTACGAGCAGTACTTC
CDR3: CASRPKGPFLYEQYF

D: .
V: TRBV11-2
J: TRBJ2-7
size: .
DNA: TGTGCCAGCAGTCTCCTTCGGGACGAGCAGTACTTC
CDR3: CASSLLRDEQYF

D: TRBD2
V: TRBV20-1
J: TRBJ2-7
size: few
DNA: TGCAGTGCTAGAGATCCTACTAGCGGGAGGAGGTACGAGCAGTACTTC
CDR3: CSARDPTSGRRYEQYF

D: .
V: TRBV29-1
J: TRBJ2-6
size: few
DNA: TGCAGCGTTTCCCTCGTTGGGTACTCTGGGGCCAACGTCCTGACTTTC
CDR3: CSVSLVGYSGANVLTF

D: .
V: TRBV5-5
J: TRBJ1-1
size: few
DNA: TGTGCCAGCAGCGCGGATTTGAACACTGAAGCTTTCTTT
CDR3: CASSADLNTEAFF

D: .
V: TRBV19
J: TRBJ1-5
size: few
DNA: TGTGCCAGTAGCCAAATCCGGGACGGATATAGCAATCAGCCCCAGCATTTT
CDR3: CASSQIRDGYSNQPQHF

D: .
V: TRBV7-3
J: TRBJ2-3
size: .
DNA: TGTGCCAGCAGCTTAACGGTTATGCACACAGATACGCAGTATTTT
CDR3: CASSLTVMHTDTQYF

D: .
V: TRBV7-9
J: TRBJ2-7
size: many
DNA: TGTGCCAGCAGCTTAGATGGACGCTCCTACGAGCAGTACTTC
CDR3: CASSLDGRSYEQYF

D: .
V: TRBV7-8
J: TRBJ2-3
size: many
DNA: TGTGCCAGCAGCTTAGTGAGCGGGCTGGAAGTAGATACGCAGTATTTT
CDR3: CASSLVSGLEVDTQYF

D: .
V: TRBV27
J: TRBJ2-3
size: few
DNA: TGTGCCAGCAGTCCGGGACACCCATTCACAGATACGCAGTATTTT
CDR3: CASSPGHPFTDTQYF

D: TRBD1
V: TRBV19
J: TRBJ1-1
size: .
DNA: TGTGCCAGTAGCAACAGGGGGCAAGGTGCGAACACTGAAGCTTTCTTT
CDR3: CASSNRGQGANTEAFF

D: .
V: TRBV7-3
J: TRBJ2-1
size: many
DNA: TGTGCCAGCAGCTTAACAGGCCCTCGCTCCTACAATGAGCAGTTCTTC
CDR3: CASSLTGPRSYNEQFF

D: .
V: TRBV6-5
J: TRBJ2-1
size: .
DNA: TGTGCCAGCAGTTACTCCATACTAGTGAATGAGCAGTTCTTC
CDR3: CASSYSILVNEQFF

D: TRBD1
V: TRBV27
J: TRBJ2-7
size: few
DNA: TGTGCCAGCAGTCTCGGGACAGGGACCCCGCAGTACTTC
CDR3: CASSLGTGTPQYF

D: .
V: TRBV29-1
J: TRBJ1-1
size: few
DNA: TGCAGCGTTGACCCGGGGCTTGAAGCTTTCTTT
CDR3: CSVDPGLEAFF